The 30 T cell receptor beta chains listed next were all sequenced from one sample in a study. Each CDR3 protein gets one entry after TCRdb re-called the RT-PCR reads with MiXCR. The profile shows hundreds of thousands of distinct CDR3 sequences, 14% of them singletons. The sequencing input was memory CD4+ T cells from blood. These receptors all stem from a female donor in good health, serving as a healthy control.

The rearrangement joins TRBV7-8 to TRBJ2-7; D is perhaps TRBD1 or TRBD2 (5 bases each). The CDR3 sequence is 14 residues long. Germline V lookup: CDR1 SGHVS, CDR2 FQNEAQ. The V and J ends lost 4 bases and 2 bases respectively, with 12 bases between them. DNA for the CDR3: TGTGCCAGCAGCTCCGCCCCGGGACCCTACGAGCAGTACTTC. Protein sequence: CASSSAPGPYEQYF.

The CDR3 DNA is TGTGCCAGCAGGTTGGGGGCGGGGAGGACTGAAGCTTTCTTT. Translation gives CASRLGAGRTEAFF. V gene TRBV28 combines with J gene TRBJ1-1; D may be TRBD1 (6 bases). V lost 6 bases to trimming and J lost 5 bases, with 16 bases between them. The germline V gene has CDR1 MDHEN and CDR2 SYDVKM. There are 14 residues in the CDR3.

This clonotype was detected only a few times. The V and J genes are TRBV4-2 and TRBJ2-7, with no clear D. V was cut by 1 base and J by 0 bases, with 7 bases left in between. This CDR3 spans 14 amino acids. The V gene's germline CDR1 is LGHNA and CDR2 YNFKEQ. The CDR3 region is CASSQVANSYEQYF. CDR3 sequence (DNA): TGTGCCAGCAGCCAAGTCGCGAACTCCTACGAGCAGTACTTC.

This clonotype was counted a few times. The chain links TRBV20-1 to TRBJ1-5, with D possibly TRBD1 on 6 matching bases. The CDR3 is made up of 15 amino acids. Germline CDR1 DFQATT, CDR2 SNEGSKA (reference sequence). Trimming stripped 6 bases from V and 0 bases from J, with 15 bases between. CDR3 nucleotides: TGCAGTGCGCGAGGAGGACAGTATAGCAATCAGCCCCAGCATTTT. This codes for CSARGGQYSNQPQHF.

This clonotype has a handful of counts. V and J are TRBV10-3 and TRBJ1-1, with 8 nucleotides matching TRBD1. Germline lookup yields CDR1 ENHRY and CDR2 SYGVKD. Trimming cost V 6 bases and J 1 base; bases outside gene matches: 7. This CDR3 region has 15 residues. DNA for the CDR3: TGTGCCATCAGAAGAACGGGACAGGAGAACACTGAAGCTTTCTTT. Encoded protein: CAIRRTGQENTEAFF.

This clonotype has just a few counts. V gene TRBV5-1 combines with J gene TRBJ2-1, with TRBD1 matching over 8 bases. The CDR3 has 16 residues. J was trimmed by 8 bases and V by 0 bases; bases with no gene match: 10. From germline, CDR1 is SGHRS and CDR2 YFSETQ. CDR3: CASSLVPGTGNDEQFF. DNA of the CDR3: TGCGCCAGCAGCTTGGTTCCCGGGACAGGTAACGATGAGCAGTTCTTC.

In its sample, this clonotype was seen a few times. This chain uses TRBV5-5 with TRBJ2-5; the match to TRBD2 covers 11 bases. The junction had 13 bases not matched to a gene; V was cut back by 4 bases and J by 5 bases. Germline V gene data show CDR1 as SGHKS and CDR2 as YYEKEE (reference sequence). The CDR3 is made up of 17 amino acids. The CDR3 DNA reads as TGTGCCAGCAGCCCAATCGTTCTAGCGGGGGGCGTGGAGACCCAGTACTTC. Protein product: CASSPIVLAGGVETQYF.

V gene TRBV5-1 combines with J gene TRBJ1-4; the match to TRBD1 covers 9 bases. Germline lookup yields CDR1 SGHRS and CDR2 YFSETQ. Trimming removed 4 bases from V and 5 bases from J; junction bases left unmatched: 6. The CDR3 extends over 15 amino acids. CDR3 sequence (DNA): TGCGCCAGCAGCCAGAAGACAGGGGGGAATGAAAAACTGTTTTTT. It yields the protein CASSQKTGGNEKLFF.

There are a few counts of this clonotype. The chain employs TRBV6-6 and TRBJ2-7; maybe TRBD2 (6 bases). Germline V lookup: CDR1 MNHNY, CDR2 SVGAGI (reference sequence). This CDR3 region has 14 residues. The V end lost 6 bases, the J end lost 2 bases, and 14 bases lay between the germline ends. The CDR3 DNA reads TGTGCCAGCAGGCTAGCGACTAAACCCTACGAGCAGTACTTC. Translated: CASRLATKPYEQYF.

This clonotype has a count of ten or more. The chain employs TRBV6-5 and TRBJ1-6; D perhaps matches TRBD1 (6 bases). This CDR3 is 15 amino acids long. V lost 0 bases, J lost 5 bases, and 8 bases lay in between. CDR1 is MNHEY, CDR2 SVGAGI, per germline. CDR3 nucleotides: TGTGCCAGCAGTTACTCGGGACAAGATAATTCACCCCTCCACTTT. Its protein product is CASSYSGQDNSPLHF.

This clonotype has only a few counts. CDR3 sequence reads: CASILLSGKGDTGELFF. The CDR3 bases are TGTGCCAGCATCCTACTTAGCGGGAAGGGTGATACCGGGGAGCTGTTTTTT. The chain links TRBV6-6 to TRBJ2-2; 8 bases are shared with TRBD2. V lost 7 bases, J lost 5 bases, and 15 bases stayed unmatched. The CDR3 contains 17 residues. From germline, CDR1 is MNHNY and CDR2 SVGAGI (reference sequence).

In this sample, this clonotype turned up many times. The chain employs TRBV20-1 and TRBJ2-1, with 7 nucleotides matching TRBD2. CDR3 length: 16 residues. Germline values: CDR1 DFQATT, CDR2 SNEGSKA (reference sequence). The ends lost 5 bases at V and 0 bases at J; junction bases unmatched: 10. CDR3 protein: CSAGGGDPSSYNEQFF. The CDR3 coding sequence is TGCAGTGCTGGGGGGGGAGACCCGAGCTCCTACAATGAGCAGTTCTTC.

This clonotype turned up a few times. This may be a read error, as it is one base from a much larger clone. The rearrangement links TRBV6-2 or TRBV6-3 to TRBJ1-6, with TRBD1 matching 8 bases. Germline V CDR1 and CDR2: MNHEY, SVGEGT. V was pared by 6 bases and J by 9 bases, with 7 bases of the junction left unmatched. The CDR3 covers 14 residues. CDR3 bases: TGTGCCAGCAGCCCTCAGGGGGCTGGTTCACCCCTCCACTTT. Translated: CASSPQGAGSPLHF.

This clonotype was found a few times. At one boundary the junction diverges from the germline segment, which might be a read error. The rearrangement joins TRBV28 to TRBJ1-5; 8 bases agree with TRBD1. CDR3 length: 15 amino acids. Per the germline V gene, CDR1 is MDHEN and CDR2 is SYDVKM. The CDR3 DNA reads as TGTGCCAGCAGCACCACCGGGACAGGCAACCAGCCCCAGCATTTT. Translation gives CASSTTGTGNQPQHF. Filled out from reference TRBV28 and TRBJ1-5, the complete variable domain reads DVKVTQSSRYLVKRTGEKVFLECVQDMDHENMFWYRQDPGLGLRLIYFSYDVKMKEKGDIPEGYSVSREKKERFSLILESASTNQTSMYLCASSTTGTGNQPQHFGDGTRLSIL.

This clonotype was counted ten times or more. The chain recombines TRBV29-1 with TRBJ1-1; D gene ambiguous. The V gene's germline CDR1 is SQVTM and CDR2 ANQGSEA. There are 10 residues in the CDR3. Trimming left V 7 bases short and J 2 bases short, with 5 bases between. The CDR3 loop reads CSGENTEAFF. The CDR3 DNA is TGCAGCGGGGAAAACACTGAAGCTTTCTTT.

This clonotype was seen more than once but under ten times. The chain employs TRBV4-2 and TRBJ2-5; D perhaps matches TRBD2 (5 bases). CDR1 and CDR2 (germline): LGHNA, YNFKEQ. V was pared by 3 bases and J by 5 bases, with 22 bases between. This CDR3 is built from 17 residues. The CDR3 nucleotides are TGTGCCAGCAGCCAGGACGGACGGAGGAGTGTGGGGGAGACCCAGTACTTC. Residues: CASSQDGRRSVGETQYF.

In this sample, this clonotype turned up many times. The rearrangement links TRBV7-2 to TRBJ2-1; possible D gene TRBD1, 5 bases. V lost 1 base and J 8 bases, leaving 9 bases between the germline ends. Germline CDR1 reads SGHTA; CDR2 reads FQGNSA. This CDR3 region has 13 residues. The CDR3 protein is CASSLDRGHEQFF. Here the CDR3 DNA reads TGTGCCAGCAGCTTAGATAGGGGCCATGAGCAGTTCTTC.

This clonotype occurred many times. The chain combines TRBV5-1 with TRBJ2-1, with TRBD2 identical over 8 bases. Per the germline V gene, CDR1 is SGHRS and CDR2 is YFSETQ. Unmatched junction bases numbered 9, after V lost 4 bases and J lost 6 bases. This CDR3 comprises 15 residues. CDR3 in DNA: TGCGCCAGCAGCCCAGCTAGCGGGTGGAGCAATGAGCAGTTCTTC. It yields the protein CASSPASGWSNEQFF.

This clonotype has a handful of counts. V and J are TRBV7-9 and TRBJ1-4; D is uncertain. In germline, CDR1 is SEHNR, CDR2 FQNEAQ (reference sequence). Deletions cut 7 bases from V and 0 bases from J, with 9 bases between. This CDR3 has 14 residues. CDR3 sequence reads: CASNREATNEKLFF. The CDR3 DNA sequence: TGTGCCAGCAACAGAGAGGCAACTAATGAAAAACTGTTTTTT. The full variable domain, in which reference TRBV7-9 and TRBJ1-4 provide the parts outside the CDR3, is DTGVSQNPRHKITKRGQNVTFRCDPISEHNRLYWYRQTLGQGPEFLTYFQNEAQLEKSRLLSDRFSAERPKGSFSTLEIQRTEQGDSAMYLCASNREATNEKLFFGSGTQLSVL.

This clonotype was observed at least ten times. The rearrangement links TRBV10-3 to TRBJ1-5; TRBD1 agrees at 9 bases. The germline gives CDR1 ENHRY, CDR2 SYGVKD. The J segment lost 5 bases and the V segment lost 10 bases, leaving 6 bases of the junction unmatched. The CDR3 length is 13 residues. The CDR3 sequence is CATQTGGHQPQHF. The CDR3 DNA is TGTGCCACCCAGACAGGGGGACATCAGCCCCAGCATTTT.

This clonotype was observed many times. The chain combines TRBV29-1 with TRBJ2-2, with D perhaps TRBD1 (5 bases). This CDR3 is 14 amino acids long. CDR1 and CDR2 from the germline V gene are SQVTM and ANQGSEA. V was cut by 1 base and J by 4 bases, with 10 bases left in between. CDR3 region: CSVEVTGITGELFF. The CDR3 DNA sequence: TGCAGCGTTGAAGTCACAGGTATCACCGGGGAGCTGTTTTTT.

This clonotype was observed many times. The V and J genes are TRBV10-3 and TRBJ2-7; 9 bases line up with TRBD2. This CDR3 has 19 amino acids. Germline lookup yields CDR1 ENHRY and CDR2 SYGVKD. The V and J ends lost 1 base and 3 bases, in that order; junction bases with no gene match: 16. CDR3 in DNA: TGTGCCATCAGTGAGTTTAGCGGGAGACAGCGGTCCCTCAGCTACGAGCAGTACTTC. It specifies CAISEFSGRQRSLSYEQYF.

The sample holds a few counts of this clonotype. This chain links TRBV20-1 with TRBJ1-5; TRBD1 matches 7 bases. From germline, CDR1 is DFQATT and CDR2 SNEGSKA (reference sequence). The CDR3 loop spans 14 amino acids. Unmatched junction bases numbered 4, after V lost 2 bases and J lost 3 bases. The DNA of the CDR3 is TGCAGTGCTAGACCCGGACAGGTCAATCAGCCCCAGCATTTT. Translating it yields CSARPGQVNQPQHF.

This clonotype was seen a few times. The DNA for the CDR3 is TGTGCCTCTCGGGGGGGCTCCTTCGGTCTCTACGAGCAGTACTTC. This encodes CASRGGSFGLYEQYF. The J gene is TRBJ2-7, the V gene TRBV3-1, with 8 positions matching TRBD2. With V trimmed by 11 bases and J by 3 bases, 15 bases remained unmatched. Germline CDR1 and CDR2: LGHDT and YNNKEL (reference sequence). This CDR3 region has 15 residues.

The chain recombines TRBV2 with TRBJ1-6, with 11 bases matching TRBD1. Germline values: CDR1 SNHLY, CDR2 FYNNEI. Trimming cost V 8 bases and J 8 bases; bases outside gene matches: 5. The CDR3 has 14 residues. The CDR3 DNA follows: TGTGCCAGCGTGGACAGGGGGCTTGATTCACCCCTCCACTTT. Protein: CASVDRGLDSPLHF.

The chain's CDR3 is CASSPGTRPNEQFF. CDR3 nucleotide sequence: TGTGCCAGCAGCCCCGGGACTAGACCGAATGAGCAGTTCTTC. This sequence joins TRBV4-2 and TRBJ2-1, with 8 bases aligning to TRBD2. The CDR3 extends over 14 amino acids. CDR1 LGHNA and CDR2 YNFKEQ come from the germline V gene. V shed 4 bases, J shed 7 bases, and the junction held 6 bases outside the gene matches.

This clonotype was counted between two and nine times. The CDR3 bases are TGTGCCAGCAGCTTAGGGCAGGGGAACTATCAGCCCCAGCATTTT. Encoded protein: CASSLGQGNYQPQHF. This sequence joins TRBV11-2 and TRBJ1-5, with D possibly being TRBD1 (6 bases). CDR3 length equals 15 residues. Germline assignment: CDR1 SGHAT and CDR2 FQNNGV. V shed 1 base and J shed 5 bases, with 12 bases lying between them. Drawing the rest from reference TRBV11-2 and TRBJ1-5, the complete variable domain is EAGVAQSPRYKIIEKRQSVAFWCNPISGHATLYWYQQILGQGPKLLIQFQNNGVVDDSQLPKDRFSAERLKGVDSTLKIQPAKLEDSAVYLCASSLGQGNYQPQHFGDGTRLSIL.

Note on this clonotype: Since a much larger clone is just one base distant, this may be a read error. CDR3 sequence (DNA): TGTGCCAGCAGCTTGGGGGGACTAGGTGTCGAGCAGTACTTC. This translates into CASSLGGLGVEQYF. The V gene is TRBV5-5, the J gene TRBJ2-7; 8 nucleotides align to TRBD2. Unmatched junction bases numbered 5, after V lost 0 bases and J lost 6 bases. Germline V lookup: CDR1 SGHKS, CDR2 YYEKEE (reference sequence). The CDR3 loop spans 14 amino acids.

This clonotype has ten or more counts. The CDR3 here is CSATPSGTYEQYF. DNA for the CDR3: TGCAGTGCTACCCCTAGCGGGACGTACGAGCAGTACTTC. The rearrangement links TRBV20-1 to TRBJ2-7, with 9 bases aligning to TRBD2. The CDR3 runs to 13 residues. Germline CDR1 and CDR2: DFQATT and SNEGSKA (reference sequence). Germline trimming cut 4 bases from V and 4 bases from J; bases unmatched to any gene: 5.

A few counts support this clonotype. This chain joins TRBV25-1 and TRBJ1-5; 7 nucleotides line up with TRBD1. Germline loops: CDR1 MGHDK, CDR2 SYGVNS. V dropped 3 bases and J dropped 5; count of bases not matched to a gene: 4. This CDR3 contains 14 residues. CDR3 nucleotides: TGTGCCAGCAGTGAGGTTCAGGGGGATCAGCCCCAGCATTTT. Translated, it gives CASSEVQGDQPQHF.